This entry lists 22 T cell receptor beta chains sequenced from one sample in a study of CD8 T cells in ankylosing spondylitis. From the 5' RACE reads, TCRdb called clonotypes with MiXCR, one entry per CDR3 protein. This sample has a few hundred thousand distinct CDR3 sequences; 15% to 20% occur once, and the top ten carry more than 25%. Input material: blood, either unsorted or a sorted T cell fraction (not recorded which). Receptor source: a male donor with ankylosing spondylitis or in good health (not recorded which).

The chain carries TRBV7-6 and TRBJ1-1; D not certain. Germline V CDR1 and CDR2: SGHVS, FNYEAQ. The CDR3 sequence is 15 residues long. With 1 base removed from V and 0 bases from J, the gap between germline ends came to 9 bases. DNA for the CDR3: TGTGCCAGCAGCTTAGAGGCCACCTTGAACACTGAAGCTTTCTTT. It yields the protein CASSLEATLNTEAFF. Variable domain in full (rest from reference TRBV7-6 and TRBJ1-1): GAGVSQSPRYKVTKRGQDVALRCDPISGHVSLYWYRQALGQGPEFLTYFNYEAQQDKSGLPNDRFSAERPEGSISTLTIQRTEQRDSAMYRCASSLEATLNTEAFFGQGTRLTVV.

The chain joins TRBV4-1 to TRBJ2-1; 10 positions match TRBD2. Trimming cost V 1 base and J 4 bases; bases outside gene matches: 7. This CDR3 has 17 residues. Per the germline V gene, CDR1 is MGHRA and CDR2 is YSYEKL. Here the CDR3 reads CASSQALAGVSYNEQFF. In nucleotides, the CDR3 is TGCGCCAGCAGCCAAGCCCTAGCGGGAGTATCGTACAATGAGCAGTTCTTC.

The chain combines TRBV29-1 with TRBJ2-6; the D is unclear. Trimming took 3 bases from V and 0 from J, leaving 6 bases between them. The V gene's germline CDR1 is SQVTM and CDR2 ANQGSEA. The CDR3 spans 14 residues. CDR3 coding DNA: TGCAGCGTTGAGGTCTACTCTGGGGCCAACGTCCTGACTTTC. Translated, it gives CSVEVYSGANVLTF.

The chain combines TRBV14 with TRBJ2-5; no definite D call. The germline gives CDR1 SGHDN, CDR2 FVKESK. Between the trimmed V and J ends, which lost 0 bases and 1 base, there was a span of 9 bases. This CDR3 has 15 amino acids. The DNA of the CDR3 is TGTGCCAGCAGCCAAGATCCTAGAGCCCAAGAGACCCAGTACTTC. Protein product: CASSQDPRAQETQYF. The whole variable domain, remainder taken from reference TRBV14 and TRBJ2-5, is EAGVTQFPSHSVIEKGQTVTLRCDPISGHDNLYWYRRVMGKEIKFLLHFVKESKQDESGMPNNRFLAERTGGTYSTLKVQPAELEDSGVYFCASSQDPRAQETQYFGPGTRLLVL.

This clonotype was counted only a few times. CDR3 coding DNA: TGTGCCAGCAGCCAAGATGACGGGGGAGGGCCCGCCAAAAACATTCAGTACTTC. It codes for CASSQDDGGGPAKNIQYF. The chain employs TRBV4-2 and TRBJ2-4; 7 bases are shared with TRBD2. Trimming removed 0 bases from V and 1 base from J; junction bases left unmatched: 9. Germline CDR1 reads LGHNA; CDR2 reads YNFKEQ. CDR3 length: 18 residues.

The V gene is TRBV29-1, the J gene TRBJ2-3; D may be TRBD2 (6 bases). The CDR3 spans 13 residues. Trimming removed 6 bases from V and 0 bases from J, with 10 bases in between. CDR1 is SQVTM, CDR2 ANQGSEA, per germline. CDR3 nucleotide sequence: TGCAGCGTAGACAGCGGGAGCACAGATACGCAGTATTTT. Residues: CSVDSGSTDTQYF.

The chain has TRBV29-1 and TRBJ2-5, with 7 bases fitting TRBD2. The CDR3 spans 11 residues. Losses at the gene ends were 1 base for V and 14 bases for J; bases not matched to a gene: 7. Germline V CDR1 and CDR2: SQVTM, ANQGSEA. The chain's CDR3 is CSVEVGGGLYF. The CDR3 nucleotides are TGCAGCGTTGAAGTGGGCGGGGGTCTATACTTC.

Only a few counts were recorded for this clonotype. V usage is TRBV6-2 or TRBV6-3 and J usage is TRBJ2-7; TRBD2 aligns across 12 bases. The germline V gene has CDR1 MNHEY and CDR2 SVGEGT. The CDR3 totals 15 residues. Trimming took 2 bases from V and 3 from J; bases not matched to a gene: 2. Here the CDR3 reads CASSYASGRGYEQYF. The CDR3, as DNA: TGTGCCAGCAGTTACGCTAGCGGGAGGGGCTACGAGCAGTACTTC.

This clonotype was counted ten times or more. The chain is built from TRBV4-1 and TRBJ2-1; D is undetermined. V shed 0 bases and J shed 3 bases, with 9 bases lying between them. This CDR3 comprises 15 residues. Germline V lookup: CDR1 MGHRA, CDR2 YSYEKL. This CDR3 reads CASSQDGAFYNEQFF. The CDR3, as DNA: TGCGCCAGCAGCCAAGACGGAGCGTTCTACAATGAGCAGTTCTTC.

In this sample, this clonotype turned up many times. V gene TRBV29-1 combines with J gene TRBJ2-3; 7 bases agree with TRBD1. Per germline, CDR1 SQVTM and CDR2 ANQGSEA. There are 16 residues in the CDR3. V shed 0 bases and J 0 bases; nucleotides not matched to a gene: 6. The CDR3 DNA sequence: TGCAGCGTTGAAGACACCCGGGACAGTAGCACAGATACGCAGTATTTT. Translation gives CSVEDTRDSSTDTQYF.

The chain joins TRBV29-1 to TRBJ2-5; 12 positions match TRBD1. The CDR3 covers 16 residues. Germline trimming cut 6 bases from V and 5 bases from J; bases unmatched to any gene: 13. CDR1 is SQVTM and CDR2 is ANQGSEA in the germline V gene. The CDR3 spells CSVGGSGTGGSETQYF. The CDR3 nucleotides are TGCAGCGTGGGGGGTTCCGGGACAGGGGGCTCGGAGACCCAGTACTTC.

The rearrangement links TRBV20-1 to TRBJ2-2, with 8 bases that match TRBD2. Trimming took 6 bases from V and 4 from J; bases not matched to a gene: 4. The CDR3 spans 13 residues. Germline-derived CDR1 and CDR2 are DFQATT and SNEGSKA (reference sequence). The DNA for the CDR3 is TGCAGTGCACAGCGGGAGTCCACCGGGGAGCTGTTTTTT. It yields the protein CSAQRESTGELFF.

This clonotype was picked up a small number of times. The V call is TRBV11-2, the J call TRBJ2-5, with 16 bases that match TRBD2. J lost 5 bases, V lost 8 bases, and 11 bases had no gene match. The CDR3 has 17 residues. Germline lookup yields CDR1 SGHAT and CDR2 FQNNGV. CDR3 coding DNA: TGTGCCAGCGCAAGGGGACTAGCGGGAGGGCCTGGGGAGACCCAGTACTTC. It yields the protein CASARGLAGGPGETQYF.

The chain's CDR3 is CASRAGGLVNEQFF. As DNA, the CDR3 is TGTGCCAGCAGGGCGGGGGGTCTAGTCAACGAGCAGTTCTTC. J is TRBJ2-1 and V is TRBV12-3 or TRBV12-4, with TRBD2 identical over 8 bases. V lost 6 bases, J lost 10 bases, and 11 bases stayed unmatched. This CDR3 comprises 14 residues.

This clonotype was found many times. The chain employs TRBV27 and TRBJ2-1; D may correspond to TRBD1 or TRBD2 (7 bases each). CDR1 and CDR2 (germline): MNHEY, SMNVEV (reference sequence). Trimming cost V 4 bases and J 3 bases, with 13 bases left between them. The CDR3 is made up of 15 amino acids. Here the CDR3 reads CASSSQGEGYNEQFF. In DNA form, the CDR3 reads TGTGCCAGCAGTTCCCAGGGGGAGGGCTACAATGAGCAGTTCTTC.

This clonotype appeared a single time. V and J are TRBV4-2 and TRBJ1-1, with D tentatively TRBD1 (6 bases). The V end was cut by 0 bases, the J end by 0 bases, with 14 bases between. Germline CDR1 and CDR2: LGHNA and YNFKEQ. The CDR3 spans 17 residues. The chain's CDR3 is CASSQEQGSPMNTEAFF. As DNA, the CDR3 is TGTGCCAGCAGCCAAGAGCAGGGGTCCCCCATGAACACTGAAGCTTTCTTT.

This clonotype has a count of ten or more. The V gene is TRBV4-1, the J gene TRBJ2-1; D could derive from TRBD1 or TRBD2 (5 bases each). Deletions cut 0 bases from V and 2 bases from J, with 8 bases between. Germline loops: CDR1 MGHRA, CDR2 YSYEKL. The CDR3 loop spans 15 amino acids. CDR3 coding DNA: TGCGCCAGCAGCCAAGACAGGGACCCCTACAATGAGCAGTTCTTC. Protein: CASSQDRDPYNEQFF.

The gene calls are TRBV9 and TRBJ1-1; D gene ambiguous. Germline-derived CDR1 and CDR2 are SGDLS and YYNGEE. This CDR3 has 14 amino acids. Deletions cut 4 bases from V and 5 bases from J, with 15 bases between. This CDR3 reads CASSPYSEGTEAFF. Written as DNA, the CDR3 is TGTGCCAGCAGCCCTTACAGTGAAGGTACTGAAGCTTTCTTT.

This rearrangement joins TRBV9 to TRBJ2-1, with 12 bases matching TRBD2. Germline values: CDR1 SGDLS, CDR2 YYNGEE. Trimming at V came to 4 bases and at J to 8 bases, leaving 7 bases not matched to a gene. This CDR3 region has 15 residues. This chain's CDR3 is CASSPTSGRSYEQFF. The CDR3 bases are TGTGCCAGCAGCCCCACTAGCGGGAGGTCCTATGAGCAGTTCTTC. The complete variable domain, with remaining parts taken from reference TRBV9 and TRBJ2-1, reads DSGVTQTPKHLITATGQRVTLRCSPRSGDLSVYWYQQSLDQGLQFLIQYYNGEERAKGNILERFSAQQFPDLHSELNLSSLELGDSALYFCASSPTSGRSYEQFFGPGTRLTVL.

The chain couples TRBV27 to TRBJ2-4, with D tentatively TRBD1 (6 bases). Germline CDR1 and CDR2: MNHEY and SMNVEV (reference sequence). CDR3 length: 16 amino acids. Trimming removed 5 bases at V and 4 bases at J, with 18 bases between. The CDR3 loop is CASSTTGYQGKNIQYF. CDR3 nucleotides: TGTGCCAGCAGTACCACAGGGTACCAGGGGAAAAACATTCAGTACTTC.

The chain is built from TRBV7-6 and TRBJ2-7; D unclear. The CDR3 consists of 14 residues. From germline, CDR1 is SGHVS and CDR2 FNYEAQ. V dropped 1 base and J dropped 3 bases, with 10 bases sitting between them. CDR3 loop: CASSLEGIRYEQYF. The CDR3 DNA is TGTGCCAGCAGCTTAGAGGGCATTCGCTACGAGCAGTACTTC.

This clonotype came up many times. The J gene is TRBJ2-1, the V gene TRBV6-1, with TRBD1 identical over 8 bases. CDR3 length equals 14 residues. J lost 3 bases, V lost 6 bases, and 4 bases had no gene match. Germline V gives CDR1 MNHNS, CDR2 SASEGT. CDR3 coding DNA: TGTGCCAGCAGGTCGACAGGGGTCTACAATGAGCAGTTCTTC. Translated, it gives CASRSTGVYNEQFF.